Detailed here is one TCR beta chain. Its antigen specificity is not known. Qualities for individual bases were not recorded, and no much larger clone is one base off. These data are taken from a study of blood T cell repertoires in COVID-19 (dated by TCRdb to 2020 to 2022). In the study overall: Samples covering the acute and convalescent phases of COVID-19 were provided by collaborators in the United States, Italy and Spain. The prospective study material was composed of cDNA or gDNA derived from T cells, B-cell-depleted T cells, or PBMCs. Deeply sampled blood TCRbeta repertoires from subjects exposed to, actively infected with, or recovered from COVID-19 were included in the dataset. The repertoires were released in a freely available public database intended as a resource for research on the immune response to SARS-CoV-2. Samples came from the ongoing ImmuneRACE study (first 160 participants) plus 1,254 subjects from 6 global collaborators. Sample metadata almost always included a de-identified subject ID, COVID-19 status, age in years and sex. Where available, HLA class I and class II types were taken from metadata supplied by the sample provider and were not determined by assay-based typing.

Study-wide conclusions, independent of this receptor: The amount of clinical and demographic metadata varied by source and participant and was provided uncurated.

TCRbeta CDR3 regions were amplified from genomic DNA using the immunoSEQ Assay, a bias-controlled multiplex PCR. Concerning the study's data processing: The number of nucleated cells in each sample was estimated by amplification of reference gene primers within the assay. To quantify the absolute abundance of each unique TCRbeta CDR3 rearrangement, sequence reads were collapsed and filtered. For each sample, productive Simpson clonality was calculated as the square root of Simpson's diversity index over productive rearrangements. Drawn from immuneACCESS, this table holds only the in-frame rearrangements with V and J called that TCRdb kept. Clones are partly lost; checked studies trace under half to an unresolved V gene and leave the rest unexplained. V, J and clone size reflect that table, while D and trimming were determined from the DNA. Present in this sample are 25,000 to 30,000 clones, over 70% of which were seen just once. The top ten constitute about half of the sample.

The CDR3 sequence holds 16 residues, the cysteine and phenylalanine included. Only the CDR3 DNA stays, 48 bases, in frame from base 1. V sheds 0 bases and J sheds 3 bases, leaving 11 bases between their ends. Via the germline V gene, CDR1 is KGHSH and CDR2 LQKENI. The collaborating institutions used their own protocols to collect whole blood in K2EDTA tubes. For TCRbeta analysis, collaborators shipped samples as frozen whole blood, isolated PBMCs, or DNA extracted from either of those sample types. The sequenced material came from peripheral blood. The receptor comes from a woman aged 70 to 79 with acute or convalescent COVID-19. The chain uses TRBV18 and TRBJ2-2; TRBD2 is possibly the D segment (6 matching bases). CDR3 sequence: CASSPPRPSDTGELFF. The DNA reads TGTGCCAGCTCACCACCTAGGCCTAGCGACACCGGGGAGCTGTTTTTT. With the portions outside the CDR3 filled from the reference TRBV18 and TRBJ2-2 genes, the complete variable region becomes NAGVMQNPRHLVRRRGQEARLRCSPMKGHSHVYWYRQLPEEGLKFMVYLQKENIIDESGMPKERFSAEFPKEGPSILRIQQVVRGDSAAYFCASSPPRPSDTGELFFGEGSRLTVL.